This TCR beta chain was identified during a study of blood T cells in healthy people across ages. V shed 6 bases, J shed 7 bases, and the junction held 10 bases outside the gene matches. The germline V gene encodes CDR1 MNHNY and CDR2 SVGAGI (reference sequence). The CDR3 runs 15 residues. A sample-barcoded 5' primer and a J-beta primer mix were used in a second PCR of about 6 to 11 cycles. Via MiXCR, TCRdb re-called the 5' RACE reads, giving one row per CDR3 protein. The repertoire holds 750,000 to 850,000 distinct CDR3 sequences, with around a quarter as singletons. The sample also formed part of further work on T cells of mothers and their children.

This receptor was obtained from a boy younger than 18 in good health. Sequenced material: blood. J is TRBJ2-7 and V is TRBV6-6, with 12 bases aligning to TRBD1. In nucleotides, the CDR3 is TGTGCCAGCAGGGGCCCGGGACAGGGGGCTCAAGAGCAGTACTTC. The encoded protein is CASRGPGQGAQEQYF.